The rows below give T cell receptor beta chains drawn from one sample of a study of CD4+ T cells in melanoma. The method was immunoSEQ multiplex PCR; TCRdb's version includes in-frame clones alone and lacks a portion of them. The table records some 150,000 clones, around 90% of them present only once. All receptors come from a human donor with melanoma. Each CDR3 is given without its conserved first and last residue. D genes are given only for firm matches.

D gene	V gene	J gene	CDR3 protein
.	TRBV7-9	TRBJ2-7	ASSLAGLEQY
TRBD2	TRBV11-2	TRBJ2-1	ASSSSGTSYNEQF
.	TRBV27	TRBJ2-7	ASSSRTYEQY
TRBD1	TRBV19	TRBJ2-3	ASSIDGQGARSDTQY
.	TRBV18	TRBJ1-6	ASSPGGDSPLH
TRBD1	TRBV6-5	TRBJ1-1	ASRKRTGRNTEAF
.	TRBV29-1	TRBJ1-2	SVAGGGQSNYGYT
TRBD1	TRBV10-2	TRBJ2-4	ASQGDLAKNIQY
TRBD2	TRBV4-1	TRBJ2-3	ASSQATSGGWDTQY
.	TRBV7-9	TRBJ2-1	ASSSRSWGAGYNEQF
TRBD2	TRBV29-1	TRBJ2-7	SALAGGLDEQY
.	TRBV2	TRBJ1-5	ASSLQSVYGQPQH
.	TRBV2	TRBJ1-4	ASSFTGANEKLF
.	TRBV5-1	TRBJ2-3	ASSLVGAGAPTDTQY
TRBD2	TRBV6-6	TRBJ2-7	ASSYGLGGELS
TRBD1	TRBV5-1	TRBJ1-2	ASSADRVNYGYT
.	TRBV11-1	TRBJ1-1	ASSLAWGSREAF
.	TRBV27	TRBJ2-2	ASSSPRGGYTGELF
TRBD1	TRBV7-9	TRBJ2-7	ASSLGTGPEQY
.	TRBV5-1	TRBJ1-1	ASSPLGRTEAF
.	TRBV6-5	TRBJ1-5	ASSQGGRGQPQH
.	TRBV6-6	TRBJ1-1	ASSYFAQNTEAF
TRBD1	TRBV11-2	TRBJ2-7	ASSLRRDRASLQGREQY
.	TRBV2	TRBJ1-2	ASSPPGVFGYT
.	TRBV11-2	TRBJ1-1	ASSLKIGTEAF
.	TRBV27	TRBJ2-2	ASSYLFNTGELF
.	TRBV1	TRBJ2-2	TSSQTGGRVTGELF
.	TRBV30	TRBJ1-1	AWNRLGYTEAF
.	TRBV18	TRBJ2-5	ASSPPSAETQY
TRBD2	TRBV2	TRBJ2-3	ASSEEGTSVDTQY
.	TRBV5-1	TRBJ2-3	ASSPYSTDTQY
.	TRBV9	TRBJ2-3	ASSVGGGSTDTQY
.	TRBV4-1	TRBJ1-5	ASSQGAGGGNQPQH
TRBD1	TRBV6-1	TRBJ2-1	ASSGTGGYNEQF
TRBD1	TRBV18	TRBJ2-5	ASSPGTGGKETQY
TRBD1	TRBV27	TRBJ1-6	ASSGTGFSGSYNSPLH
.	TRBV4-1	TRBJ1-3	ASSQGRGSGNTIY
TRBD2	TRBV7-7	TRBJ2-1	ASSPGGLPEPEQF
.	TRBV6-4	TRBJ1-1	ASSESGLGYTEAF
TRBD1	TRBV18	TRBJ1-5	ASSRPGQGGMN
.	TRBV14	TRBJ1-2	ASKGEGSGYGYT
.	TRBV30	TRBJ1-4	AWSARLKLF
.	TRBV14	TRBJ2-2	ASSQASLVGTGELF